The sequence of this TCR beta chain was determined in a study of identical twins. This CDR3 region has 13 residues. The germline V gene encodes CDR1 SEHNR and CDR2 FQNEAQ (reference sequence). There are many counts of this clonotype. A junction boundary mismatches the germline segment, possibly from a read error. TCRdb re-analysed the 5' RACE reads in MiXCR, keeping a single row per CDR3 protein. The sample carries more than 350,000 distinct CDR3 sequences, approximately 8.8% recorded once. The TCR comes from a woman in her forties or fifties in good health. Sequencing was carried out using naive T cells sorted from blood. The V gene is TRBV7-9, the J gene TRBJ2-3, with D hard to call. The CDR3 DNA reads TGTGCCAGCAGCATAGCAGCTTCAGATACGCAGTATTTT. Protein sequence: CASSIAASDTQYF.